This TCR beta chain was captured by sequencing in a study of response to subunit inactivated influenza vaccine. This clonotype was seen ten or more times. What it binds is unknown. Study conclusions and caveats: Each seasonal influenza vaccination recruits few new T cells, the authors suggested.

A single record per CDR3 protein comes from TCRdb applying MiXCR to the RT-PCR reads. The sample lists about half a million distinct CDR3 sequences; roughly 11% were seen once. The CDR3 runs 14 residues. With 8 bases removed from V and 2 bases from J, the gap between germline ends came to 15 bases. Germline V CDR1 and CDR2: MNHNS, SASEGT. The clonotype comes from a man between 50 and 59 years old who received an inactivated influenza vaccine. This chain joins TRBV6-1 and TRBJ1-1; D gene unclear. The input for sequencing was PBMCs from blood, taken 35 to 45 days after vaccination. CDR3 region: CASGGRSLNTEAFF. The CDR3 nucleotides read TGTGCCAGCGGCGGCCGAAGCCTAAACACTGAAGCTTTCTTT.